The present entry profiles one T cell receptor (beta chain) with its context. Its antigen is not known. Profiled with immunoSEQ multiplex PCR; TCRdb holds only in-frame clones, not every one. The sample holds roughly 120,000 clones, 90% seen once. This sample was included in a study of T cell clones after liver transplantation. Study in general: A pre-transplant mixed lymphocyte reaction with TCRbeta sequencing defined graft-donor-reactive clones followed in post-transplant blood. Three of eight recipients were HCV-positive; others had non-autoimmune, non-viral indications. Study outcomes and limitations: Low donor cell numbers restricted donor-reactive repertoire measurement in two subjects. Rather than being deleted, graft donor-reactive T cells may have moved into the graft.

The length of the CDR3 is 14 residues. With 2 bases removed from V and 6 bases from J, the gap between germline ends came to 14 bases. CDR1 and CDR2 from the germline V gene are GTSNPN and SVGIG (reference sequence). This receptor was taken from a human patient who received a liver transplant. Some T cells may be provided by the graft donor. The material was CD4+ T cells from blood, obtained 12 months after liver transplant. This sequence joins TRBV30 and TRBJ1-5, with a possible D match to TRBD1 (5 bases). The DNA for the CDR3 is TGTGCCTGGAGTCAACGCGGGGCTTTTCAGCCCCAGCATTTT. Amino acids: CAWSQRGAFQPQHF.